This T cell receptor (beta chain) derives from a study of cytomegalovirus exposure and HLA in healthy donors. PCR used 60 Vbeta primers and 13 Jbeta primers. Assay used: immunoSEQ multiplex PCR; TCRdb lists only in-frame clones, some missing. The table records roughly 120,000 clones, more than 75% of them present only once. Regarding the study as a whole: Presence/absence analyses rested on an assumption that sequencing depth was roughly uniform across donors.

Regarding this clone: Its antigen is currently unknown.

The length of the CDR3 is 15 residues. The chain combines TRBV21-1 with TRBJ2-5; no check of the table's D call, TRBD1, against the DNA was made. TRBV21-1 is a pseudogene segment. This clonotype was sampled from a woman between 55 and 75 years old in good health and CMV-seropositive. The sequenced material came from PBMCs. The CDR3 nucleotides read TGTGCCAGCAGCTACATCGAAAGGTTTAGTGGGACAACATACTTC. Translating it yields CASSYIERFSGTTYF.